This TCR beta chain was recorded in a study of blood T cells in healthy people across ages (dated by TCRdb to the mid-2010s). About the investigation overall: In model experiments, template switching captured about one uniquely barcoded TCR beta cDNA molecule for every two T cells. The study measured age-related changes in TCR beta repertoire diversity using deep sequencing normalized with unique cDNA molecular identifiers. Donors were grouped into four age groups: young (average approximately 15 years), middle-aged (roughly 38), aged (approximately 58) and long-lived (around 80). To avoid experimental bias, donors of different ages were distributed randomly across sequencing lanes. The study analyzed two additional independent replicas of 1 million unique cDNA reads from the same blood draw for two donors, one aged 18 to 30 and one aged 80 or older. The paper's findings and limits, for the study overall: There was a strong correlation between observed TCR beta diversity and the percentage of naive T cells measured by flow cytometry. Because donor CMV infection status was unknown, age-related changes in expanded clonotypes were potentially confounded. Since profiling was done on bulk unsorted PBMCs, naive and antigen-experienced compartments could not be conclusively compared. Observed TCR beta diversity per million T cells fell roughly linearly with age, and a significant reduction was already apparent by age around 40. Compared with the aged group, the long-lived group had more naive CD4+ T cells, fewer expanded clones and increased TCR diversity, a pattern suggesting age selection. Total diversity estimates from one million sequenced T cells were considered lower bounds and underestimates.

Receptor libraries were prepared by 5' RACE. The run used an Illumina HiSeq 2500. A second PCR of about 7 to 12 cycles was performed with a sample-barcoded 5' primer and a J-beta primer mix. Each TCR beta cDNA molecule received a unique molecular identifier from a template-switch 5' adaptor carrying 12 random nucleotides. At least 3 million CDR3-containing paired-end reads were obtained from each sample. First-strand cDNA was synthesized from all RNA with the Mint cDNA synthesis kit, primed by a TRBC-specific oligonucleotide. After uracil-DNA glycosylase treatment, a first 18-cycle PCR used universal primers M1SS and BC2_uni_R on all cDNA. The study's processing was this. For normalization, 1 million high-quality reads, each with a distinct molecular identifier, were randomly selected from each sample. Instead of being binned into consensus sequences, reads with shared molecular identifiers were discarded. MiTCR, with a Q25 quality threshold and the strictest error-elimination algorithm, was used for CDR3 identification, clonotype clustering and error correction. A nonparametric unseen species model using Euler transformation provided a lower-bound estimate of total TCR beta diversity. The raw public data were reprocessed by TCRdb itself: fastp quality trimming at Q25, MiXCR clonotype calling, in-frame beta chains only. Rows with a matching CDR3 protein are joined into one entry that keeps the most common DNA and genes. The V and J calls and clone size are TCRdb's, not the authors'. The sample table holds roughly 900,000 distinct CDR3 sequences, of which about 48% were seen once. 13% of the sample is held by the ten biggest clonotypes.

The roughly 39 donors, aged roughly 6 to 90 years, were systemically healthy Caucasian individuals from Russia. Each donor gave around 9.8 milliliters of peripheral blood, collected into EDTA-treated Vacutainer tubes. Ficoll-Paque density-gradient centrifugation was used to isolate PBMCs, with at least 7 million obtained per sample. Total RNA, at least 6 micrograms per sample, was extracted from PBMCs with Trizol reagent. For every donor, flow cytometry on a PBMC aliquot measured the percentage of naive CD45RAhigh/CD27high T cells. Reading the germline V gene (reference sequence) gives CDR1 SEHNR and CDR2 FQNEAQ. Spanning cysteine to phenylalanine, the CDR3 consists of 14 amino acids. Just the 42-base CDR3 DNA is kept, in frame starting at base 1. To note about this clonotype: Which antigen it targets is not known. Mismatch with germline at one junction end may stem from a read error.

The sequenced sample was blood. The chain is made from TRBV7-9 and TRBJ2-5; 11 of the junction bases match TRBD2. The DNA end lines up better with TRBJ2-7; the J call may be wrong. The receptor's source is a man aged 25-40 years in good health. The bases are TGTGCCAGCAGCCTAGCGGGGGGATCAGCCGAGCAGTACTTC. Its amino acids are CASSLAGGSAEQYF.